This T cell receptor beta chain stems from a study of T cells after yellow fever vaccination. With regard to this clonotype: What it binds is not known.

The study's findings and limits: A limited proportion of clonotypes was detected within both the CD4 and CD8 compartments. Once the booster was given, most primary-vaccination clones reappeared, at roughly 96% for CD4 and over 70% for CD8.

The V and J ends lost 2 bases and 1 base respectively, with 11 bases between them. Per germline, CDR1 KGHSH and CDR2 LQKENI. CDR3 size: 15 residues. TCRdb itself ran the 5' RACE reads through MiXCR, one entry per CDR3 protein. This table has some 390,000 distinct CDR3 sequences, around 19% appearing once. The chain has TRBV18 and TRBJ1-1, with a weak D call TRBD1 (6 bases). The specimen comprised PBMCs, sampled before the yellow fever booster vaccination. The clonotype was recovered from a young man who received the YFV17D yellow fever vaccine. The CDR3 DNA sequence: TGTGCCAGCTCACCATCGGGACAAACGAACACTGAAGCTTTCTTT. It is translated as CASSPSGQTNTEAFF.